What follows are 14 T cell receptor beta chains derived from one specimen sequenced in a study of tumor and adjacent non-tumor tissue in lung cancer. The template was RNA from unsorted bulk tissue. More than 3 cm separated this lung sample from the edge of the tumor. The library came from three nested PCR rounds adapted from ARM-PCR protocols. TCRdb used MiXCR to reprocess the multiplex PCR reads, holding one entry per CDR3 protein. The data show 50,000 to 60,000 distinct CDR3 sequences, just under 75% seen once. Source material: distant non-tumor lung tissue. These receptors all stem from a woman aged 55-70 years with non-small cell lung cancer.

About this clonotype itself: No conserved phenylalanine or tryptophan is present at the end of the CDR3, so a read error is the likely explanation. The rearrangement uses TRBV4-3 and TRBJ2-6, with D possibly being TRBD1 (6 bases). Germline V gives CDR1 LGHNA, CDR2 YSLEER. The CDR3 sequence is 16 residues long. The CDR3 protein is CASSQETGSGANVLTS. The CDR3 region has the DNA TGCGCCAGCAGCCAAGAAACAGGGTCTGGAGCCAACGTCCTGACTTCC.

A word on this clonotype: This CDR3 fails to terminate in the conserved phenylalanine or tryptophan, so it likely reflects a read error. The chain carries TRBV28 and TRBJ2-7; D ambiguous. The CDR3 runs to 12 residues. CDR1 MDHEN and CDR2 SYDVKM come from the germline V gene. V was cut by 9 bases and J by 2 bases, with 11 bases left in between. CDR3: CASFHGPYEQYY. As DNA, the CDR3 is TGTGCCAGTTTCCATGGTCCCTACGAGCAGTACTAC.

As to this clonotype: Compared with germline, one end of the junction differs, possibly owing to a read error. This chain connects TRBV28 to TRBJ1-5; D not resolved. The germline V gene encodes CDR1 MDHEN and CDR2 SYDVKM. The CDR3 has 15 residues. The CDR3 loop is CACSQIQTSNQPQHF. Written as DNA, the CDR3 is TGTGCCTGCAGCCAGATACAGACTAGCAATCAGCCCCAACATTTT.

About this clonotype: A much larger clone differs by one base, so this may be a read error. The V gene is TRBV20-1, the J gene TRBJ1-2, with unresolved D. Germline V lookup: CDR1 DFQATT, CDR2 SNEGSKA (reference sequence). The CDR3 is 14 residues long. V shed 6 bases and J shed 2 bases, with 16 bases lying between them. This CDR3 reads CSAAAPGENYGYTF. CDR3 bases: TGCAGTGCCGCCGCCCCGGGAGAAAACTATGGCTACACCTTC.

The chain links TRBV11-2 to TRBJ2-7; 7 bases match TRBD1. The CDR3 consists of 13 residues. Germline V lookup: CDR1 SGHAT, CDR2 FQNNGV. After removal of 8 bases from V and 7 bases from J, the junction contained 11 bases not matched to a gene. This CDR3 is CASQGQKFYEQYF. The CDR3 region has the DNA TGTGCCAGCCAGGGACAGAAATTCTATGAGCAGTACTTC.

The chain uses TRBV11-2 and TRBJ1-4; D possibly corresponds to TRBD1 (6 bases). CDR1 SGHAT and CDR2 FQNNGV come from the germline V gene. This CDR3 contains 14 residues. Written as DNA, the CDR3 is TGTGCTGGCAGCTGGACAGAAGCTAATGAAAAACTGTTTTTT. It translates to CAGSWTEANEKLFF.

Sample share makes this clonotype medium-sized. V is TRBV6-2 or TRBV6-3 and J is TRBJ2-7, with 7 bases matching TRBD1. The CDR3 consists of 12 residues. The ends lost 6 bases at V and 6 bases at J; junction bases unmatched: 5. Germline CDR1 MNHEY, CDR2 SVGEGT. The chain's CDR3 is CASRDRSSEQYF. In DNA form, the CDR3 reads TGTGCCAGCAGGGACAGGTCCAGCGAGCAGTACTTC.

To note about this clonotype: The junction departs from germline at one end; a sequencing error may be responsible. The chain uses TRBV28 and TRBJ2-7; weak D call: TRBD1 (7 bases). The CDR3 consists of 17 residues. Germline assignment: CDR1 MDHEN and CDR2 SYDVKM. The CDR3 reads CASSLRQGEGGVDKHYF. The CDR3 DNA reads as TGTGCCAGCAGTTTACGACAGGGTGAGGGAGGAGTCGACAAGCATTACTTC.

In regard to this clonotype: At one end, the junction sequence differs from germline, possibly due to a read error. The V gene is TRBV10-3, the J gene TRBJ2-1, with D possibly being TRBD2 (6 bases). The CDR3 sequence is 16 residues long. Germline V gene sequence: CDR1 ENHRY, CDR2 SYGVKD. The DNA for the CDR3 is TGTGCCATCAGTGAGCCGGCGGGGAGCTCCCACAATAAGCAGTTCTTC. Residues: CAISEPAGSSHNKQFF.

Worth noting for this clonotype: An end of the junction does not agree with germline; a read error may underlie this. The chain employs TRBV6-2 or TRBV6-3 and TRBJ2-2; D might be TRBD1 or TRBD2, each matching 6 bases. This CDR3 spans 19 amino acids. CDR1 and CDR2 (germline): MNHEY, SVGEGT. In DNA form, the CDR3 reads TGTGCCAGCTGTTACTCGATCGACCCAGGGGACTTCAACACCGGGGAGTTGTTTTTT. Encoded protein: CASCYSIDPGDFNTGELFF.

In the case of this clonotype: The CDR3 does not close with the conserved phenylalanine or tryptophan, likely indicating a read error. The CDR3 loop is CAISPGTGDYEQYI. CDR3 nucleotide sequence: TGTGCCATCAGCCCCGGGACAGGGGACTACGAGCAGTACATC. The chain employs TRBV4-2 and TRBJ2-7; TRBD1 matches 10 bases. Looked up from germline, CDR1 is LGHNA and CDR2 is YNFKEQ. The CDR3 contains 14 residues.

This clonotype was counted ten times or more. The chain recombines TRBV5-6 with TRBJ1-2; 7 nucleotides agree with TRBD1. CDR3 size: 16 residues. Per germline, CDR1 SGHDT and CDR2 YYEEEE. V lost 4 bases, J lost 3 bases, and 12 bases stayed unmatched. The CDR3 DNA sequence: TGTGCCAGCAGCCCTGTCGGGGGCAGGGGGGACTATGGCTACACCTTC. Translated, it gives CASSPVGGRGDYGYTF.

Only a few counts were recorded for this clonotype. The chain recombines TRBV11-2 with TRBJ2-1, with TRBD1 matching 11 bases. Germline V gives CDR1 SGHAT, CDR2 FQNNGV. V was clipped by 5 bases and J by 5 bases; unmatched bases: 8. The CDR3 is 16 residues long. This CDR3 is CASSGDRGFLNNEQFF. Written as DNA, the CDR3 is TGTGCCAGCAGCGGGGACAGGGGGTTCCTAAACAATGAGCAGTTCTTC.

With regard to this clonotype: One end of the junction fails to match germline, which may point to a read error. V usage is TRBV11-2 and J usage is TRBJ1-1; no clear D. Germline CDR1 SGHAT, CDR2 FQNNGV. The CDR3 sequence is 13 residues long. Here the CDR3 reads CASSFASNTEAFF. The CDR3 nucleotides are TGTGCCAGTAGCTTTGCCAGCAACACTGAAGCTTTCTTT.